This TCR beta chain was sequenced for a study of a mutant IDH1 vaccine in newly diagnosed glioma. Overall study: The treated group averaged about 39 years old and was roughly 60% male, around 38% female.

CDR1 and CDR2 from the germline V gene are SGDLS and YYNGEE. Trimming stripped 3 bases from V and 10 bases from J, with 16 bases between. There are 14 residues in the CDR3. Study observations and caveats: Among top peripheral T cell clonotypes, changes seemed unrelated to pseudoprogression.

This clone was observed a few times. Its antigen remains unknown. Time point given: week 5, during vaccination. In every dose of vaccine, 300 ug of mutant IDH1 20-mer peptide was given alongside topical imiquimod. TCRdb's table, derived via immunoSEQ multiplex PCR, lists solely in-frame clones and lacks some. The data show tens of thousands of clones, 75% to 90% seen once. This specimen was PBMCs, taken from a glioma patient whose treatment included an IDH1 peptide vaccine. This clonotype was sampled from a middle-aged man with glioma. The chain is built from TRBV9 and TRBJ1-4; D gene unclear. The CDR3 protein is CASSARHSEGKLFF. The CDR3 bases are TGTGCCAGCAGCGCCCGCCACTCCGAGGGAAAACTGTTTTTT.